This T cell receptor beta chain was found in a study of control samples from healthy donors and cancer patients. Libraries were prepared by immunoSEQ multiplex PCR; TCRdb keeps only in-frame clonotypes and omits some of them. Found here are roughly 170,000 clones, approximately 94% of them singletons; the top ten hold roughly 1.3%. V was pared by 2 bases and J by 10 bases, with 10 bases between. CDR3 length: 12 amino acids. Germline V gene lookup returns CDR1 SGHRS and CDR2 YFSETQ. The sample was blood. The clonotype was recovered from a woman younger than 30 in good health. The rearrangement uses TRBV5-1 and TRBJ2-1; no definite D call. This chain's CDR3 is CASSLDTAEQFF. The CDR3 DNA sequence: TGCGCCAGCAGCTTAGATACAGCGGAGCAGTTCTTC.